This T cell receptor (beta chain) was captured in a study of T cells after yellow fever vaccination. This clonotype was picked up a small number of times. Germline lookup yields CDR1 SEHNR and CDR2 FQNEAQ (reference sequence). This CDR3 is 15 amino acids long. With V trimmed by 1 base and J by 14 bases, 14 bases remained unmatched. TCRdb ran MiXCR on the 5' RACE reads and lists one entry per CDR3 protein. Among 450,000 to 600,000 distinct CDR3 sequences listed, roughly 13% were seen once. This receptor was obtained from a man aged 25 to 45 who received the YFV17D yellow fever vaccine. This chain uses TRBV7-9 with TRBJ2-1; 7 bases fit TRBD2. The sample in question was PBMCs, obtained on the day of the yellow fever booster vaccination. The CDR3 protein is CASSLVGSGPTGKFF. The CDR3 nucleotides are TGTGCCAGCAGCTTAGTTGGTAGCGGGCCTACCGGCAAGTTCTTC.